This TCR beta chain appears in the sequencing data of a study of T cells after yellow fever vaccination. 5'RACE template switching produced TCR cDNA carrying a universal primer site and UMIs. TCRdb passed the 5' RACE reads through MiXCR, listing each CDR3 protein once. The table lists 620,000 or so distinct CDR3 sequences, roughly a sixth of them singletons. Points from the study as a whole: Secondary responses were weaker yet peaked faster, day 5 versus 15. Primary-vaccination clones mostly resurfaced post-booster (nearly 97% CD4, approximately 89% CD8). A small share of clonotypes appeared in both CD4 and CD8 compartments.

This clonotype was picked up a small number of times. What it binds is not known. This CDR3 is built from 12 residues. Germline V gene data show CDR1 as ENHRY and CDR2 as SYGVKD. The V gene lost 11 bases and the J gene lost 0 bases, with 9 bases spanning the gap. Specimen: PBMCs, collected less than 6 days after the first yellow fever vaccination. The clonotype was recovered from a man between 18 and 35 years old who received the YFV17D yellow fever vaccine. This chain joins TRBV10-3 and TRBJ2-3; no clear D. CDR3 coding DNA: TGTGCCGCCTCCCCTAGCACAGATACGCAGTATTTT. It is translated as CAASPSTDTQYF.